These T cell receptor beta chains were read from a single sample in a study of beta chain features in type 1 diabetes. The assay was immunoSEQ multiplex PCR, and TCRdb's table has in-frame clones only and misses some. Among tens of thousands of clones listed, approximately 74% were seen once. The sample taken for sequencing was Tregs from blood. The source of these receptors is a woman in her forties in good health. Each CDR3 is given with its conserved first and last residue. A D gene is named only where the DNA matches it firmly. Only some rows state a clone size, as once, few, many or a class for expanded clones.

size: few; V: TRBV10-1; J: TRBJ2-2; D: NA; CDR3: CASGSTNTGELFF; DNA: TGCGCCAGCGGGAGTACGAACACCGGGGAGCTGTTTTTT
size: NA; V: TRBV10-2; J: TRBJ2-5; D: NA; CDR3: CASSAKGEQYF; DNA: TGCGCCAGCAGTGCAAAGGGGGAGCAGTACTTC
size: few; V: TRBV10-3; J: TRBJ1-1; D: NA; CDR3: CAISSGQENTEAFF; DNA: TGTGCCATCAGCTCGGGACAAGAGAACACTGAAGCTTTCTTT
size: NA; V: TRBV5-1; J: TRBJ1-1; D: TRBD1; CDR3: CASSFDDRVPSAFF; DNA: TGCGCCAGCAGCTTTGATGACAGGGTTCCGTCAGCTTTCTTT
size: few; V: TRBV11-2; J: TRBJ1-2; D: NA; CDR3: CASSLDLNYGYTF; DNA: TGTGCCAGCAGCTTAGATCTTAACTATGGCTACACCTTC
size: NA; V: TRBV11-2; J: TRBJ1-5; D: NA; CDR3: CASSSVDQPQHF; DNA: TGTGCCAGCAGCTCGGTGGATCAGCCCCAGCATTTT
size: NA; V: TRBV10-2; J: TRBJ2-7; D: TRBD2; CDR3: CASREVAGPYEQYF; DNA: TGCGCCAGCAGGGAGGTAGCGGGGCCCTACGAGCAGTACTTC
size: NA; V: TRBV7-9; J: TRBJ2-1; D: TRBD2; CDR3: CASSSYSGLAGGRYEQFF; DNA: TGTGCCAGCAGCTCCTACTCGGGACTAGCGGGGGGGCGGTATGAGCAGTTCTTC
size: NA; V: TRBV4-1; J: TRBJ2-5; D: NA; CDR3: CASSSDSIETQYF; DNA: TGCGCCAGCAGCTCGGACAGTATCGAGACCCAGTACTTC
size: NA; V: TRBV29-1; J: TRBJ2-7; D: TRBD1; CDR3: CSATLTGTGNEQYF; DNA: TGCAGCGCTACTCTTACCGGGACAGGGAACGAGCAGTACTTC
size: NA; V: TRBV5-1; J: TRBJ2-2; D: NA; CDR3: CASSRTLTDSVAGELFF; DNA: TGCGCCAGCAGCAGAACTCTTACCGACAGTGTGGCCGGGGAGCTGTTTTTT
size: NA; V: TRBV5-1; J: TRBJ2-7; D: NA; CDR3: CASSWGGQSSYEQYF; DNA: TGCGCCAGCAGCTGGGGCGGACAGAGCTCCTACGAGCAGTACTTC
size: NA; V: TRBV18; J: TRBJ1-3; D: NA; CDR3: CASSPTGGNTIYF; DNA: TGTGCCAGCTCACCAACGGGGGGAAACACCATATATTTT
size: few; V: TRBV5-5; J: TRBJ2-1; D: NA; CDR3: CASLSYNEQFF; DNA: TGTGCCAGCCTCTCCTACAATGAGCAGTTCTTC
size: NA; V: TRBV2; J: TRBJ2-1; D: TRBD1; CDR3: CASIGQGYYNEQFF; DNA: TGTGCCAGCATAGGACAGGGCTACTACAATGAGCAGTTCTTC
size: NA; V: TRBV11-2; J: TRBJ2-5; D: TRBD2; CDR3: CASSLVAGRAQYF; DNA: TGTGCCAGCAGCTTAGTGGCTGGGAGGGCCCAGTACTTC
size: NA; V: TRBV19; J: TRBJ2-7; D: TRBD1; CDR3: CASSIGQGPRYF; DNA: TGTGCCAGTAGTATAGGACAGGGCCCTAGGTACTTC
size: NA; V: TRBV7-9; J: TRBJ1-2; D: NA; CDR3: CASGPSGGERSGYTF; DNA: TGTGCCAGCGGTCCCAGTGGGGGGGAGCGTAGCGGCTACACCTTC